This passage covers 15 T cell receptor beta chains from one sample sequenced in a study of shared clonotypes between healthy human individuals. Naive CD8 isolation took CD45RO-negative cells positively selected for CCR7 and excluded terminally differentiated effector memory CD45RA+ cells. TCRdb's table, derived via immunoSEQ multiplex PCR, lists solely in-frame clones and lacks some. The sample shows about 800,000 clones, roughly 96% of them seen only once. The sequencing input was naive CD8+ T cells sorted from blood. These receptors were taken from a man in his thirties or forties in good health.

J is TRBJ2-3 and V is TRBV7-2, with D perhaps TRBD1 (5 bases). CDR1 and CDR2 (germline): SGHTA, FQGNSA. V lost 4 bases and J 2 bases, leaving 7 bases between the germline ends. The length of the CDR3 is 13 residues. The CDR3 coding sequence is TGTGCCAGCAGCTGGGGCTCCACAGATACGCAGTATTTT. Its protein product is CASSWGSTDTQYF.

This clone was recorded once. The DNA for the CDR3 is TGTGCCAGCAGAGATCGACAGGGAAACACCATATATTTT. This sequence encodes CASRDRQGNTIYF. The chain employs TRBV7-9 and TRBJ1-3; D may be TRBD1 (5 bases). The V and J ends lost 6 bases and 4 bases respectively, with 10 bases between them. The CDR3 is 13 amino acids. Germline V gene lookup returns CDR1 SEHNR and CDR2 FQNEAQ (reference sequence).

The chain uses TRBV6-1 and TRBJ2-2; no clear D. The ends were cut back, 8 bases at V and 2 bases at J, with 9 bases in the middle. There are 13 residues in the CDR3. Germline CDR1 reads MNHNS; CDR2 reads SASEGT. The CDR3 is CASRRPNTGELFF. The CDR3 DNA reads TGTGCCAGCCGGCGGCCCAACACCGGGGAGCTGTTTTTT.

This chain connects TRBV7-9 to TRBJ2-5; D unresolved. The CDR3 covers 12 residues. Trimming pared 5 bases from V and 5 bases from J, leaving 9 bases between. CDR1 SEHNR and CDR2 FQNEAQ come from the germline V gene (reference sequence). DNA of the CDR3: TGTGCCAGCAGCGGCGTAGGTGAGACCCAGTACTTC. As protein: CASSGVGETQYF. Complete variable domain (other parts from reference TRBV7-9 and TRBJ2-5): DTGVSQNPRHKITKRGQNVTFRCDPISEHNRLYWYRQTLGQGPEFLTYFQNEAQLEKSRLLSDRFSAERPKGSFSTLEIQRTEQGDSAMYLCASSGVGETQYFGPGTRLLVL.

J is TRBJ2-3 and V is TRBV9, with a possible D match to TRBD1 (6 bases). Germline-derived CDR1 and CDR2 are SGDLS and YYNGEE. The V end was cut by 0 bases, the J end by 4 bases, with 12 bases between. This CDR3 contains 15 residues. The CDR3 spells CASSVEQGIADTQYF. DNA for the CDR3: TGTGCCAGCAGCGTAGAACAGGGTATCGCAGATACGCAGTATTTT.

The chain employs TRBV27 and TRBJ2-7, with TRBD2 matching 10 bases. Germline V gene lookup returns CDR1 MNHEY and CDR2 SMNVEV (reference sequence). Trimming took 3 bases from V and 7 from J; bases not matched to a gene: 6. The CDR3 runs to 14 residues. CDR3 coding DNA: TGTGCCAGCAGTTTGGGGCTAGCGGGAGTGGAGCAGTACTTC. It specifies CASSLGLAGVEQYF.

The V and J genes are TRBV27 and TRBJ2-7, with no clear D. V lost 2 bases, J lost 3 bases, and 14 bases lay in between. Germline V gives CDR1 MNHEY, CDR2 SMNVEV (reference sequence). The length of the CDR3 is 15 residues. The DNA of the CDR3 is TGTGCCAGCAGTTTAACGTCGTCGCATTACTACGAGCAGTACTTC. Its protein product is CASSLTSSHYYEQYF.

The gene calls are TRBV29-1 and TRBJ2-1; 8 bases map to TRBD2. Per germline, CDR1 SQVTM and CDR2 ANQGSEA. J lost 9 bases, V lost 6 bases, and 7 bases had no gene match. This CDR3 has 12 amino acids. This CDR3 reads CSVQGLAIEQFF. CDR3 in DNA: TGCAGCGTCCAAGGACTAGCAATTGAGCAGTTCTTC.

The chain recombines TRBV28 with TRBJ2-7, with D perhaps matching TRBD1 (5 bases). The CDR3 sequence is 14 residues long. V lost 7 bases, J lost 3 bases, and 16 bases lay in between. The germline V gene encodes CDR1 MDHEN and CDR2 SYDVKM. As DNA, the CDR3 is TGTGCCAGCACTTCGACAGACCCAGACTACGAGCAGTACTTC. It translates to CASTSTDPDYEQYF. The whole variable domain, remainder taken from reference TRBV28 and TRBJ2-7, is DVKVTQSSRYLVKRTGEKVFLECVQDMDHENMFWYRQDPGLGLRLIYFSYDVKMKEKGDIPEGYSVSREKKERFSLILESASTNQTSMYLCASTSTDPDYEQYFGPGTRLTVT.

This clone appeared a few times. The rearrangement uses TRBV6-5 and TRBJ1-2; possible D gene TRBD1, 5 bases. The CDR3 loop spans 15 amino acids. Trimming left V 0 bases short and J 10 bases short, with 18 bases between. Germline V gene lookup returns CDR1 MNHEY and CDR2 SVGAGI. CDR3 nucleotides: TGTGCCAGCAGTTACTCGGACGGGGCAGGATTTGACTACACCTTC. Protein sequence: CASSYSDGAGFDYTF.

The V call is TRBV9, the J call TRBJ2-3; weak D call: TRBD1 (6 bases). The germline V gene has CDR1 SGDLS and CDR2 YYNGEE. Trimming left V 3 bases short and J 2 bases short, with 13 bases between. The CDR3 consists of 15 residues. CDR3 nucleotide sequence: TGTGCCAGCAGCGCCGGGACAACCACCACAGATACGCAGTATTTT. Amino acid sequence: CASSAGTTTTDTQYF.

The chain has TRBV4-3 and TRBJ2-1, with TRBD1 identical over 7 bases. J lost 6 bases, V lost 3 bases, and 5 bases had no gene match. Germline V gene lookup returns CDR1 LGHNA and CDR2 YSLEER. The CDR3 covers 14 residues. The CDR3 DNA sequence: TGCGCCAGCAGCCACAGCAGGGGGTCCAATGAGCAGTTCTTC. Translated, it gives CASSHSRGSNEQFF.

V and J are TRBV14 and TRBJ2-7; TRBD2 agrees at 9 bases. CDR3 size: 17 residues. Looked up from germline, CDR1 is SGHDN and CDR2 is FVKESK. V was clipped by 0 bases and J by 4 bases; unmatched bases: 10. CDR3: CASSQDRTGTSIYEQYF. In DNA, the CDR3 is TGTGCCAGCAGCCAAGATCGAACCGGGACTAGCATTTACGAGCAGTACTTC.

The chain uses TRBV7-8 and TRBJ1-1; 7 bases agree with TRBD1. J lost 3 bases, V lost 5 bases, and 6 bases had no gene match. The germline CDR1 and CDR2 sequences are SGHVS and FQNEAQ. The CDR3 spans 14 residues. CDR3 coding DNA: TGTGCCAGCAGCCATAGGGGGCTGGACACTGAAGCTTTCTTT. Protein product: CASSHRGLDTEAFF.

The gene calls are TRBV7-9 and TRBJ2-7; TRBD1 is a possible D gene (5 bases). The CDR3 has 15 residues. Trimming shortened V by 1 base and J by 0 bases, and 10 bases separated the two germline ends. In germline, CDR1 is SEHNR, CDR2 FQNEAQ (reference sequence). The CDR3 protein is CASSLVTDTSYEQYF. The CDR3, as DNA: TGTGCCAGCAGCTTAGTGACAGATACCTCCTACGAGCAGTACTTC.